This T cell receptor beta chain was captured in a study of OX40 agonist ivuxolimab in advanced cancers. V shed 5 bases and J 4 bases; nucleotides not matched to a gene: 4. CDR1 is SQVTM, CDR2 ANQGSEA, per germline. This CDR3 is 13 amino acids long. Only in-frame clones appear in the TCRdb table, and some are missing; sequencing was by immunoSEQ multiplex PCR. Of tens of thousands of clones in the sample, 75% to 90% are singletons; the top ten hold about 30%. The receptor's source is an adult with an advanced solid tumor such as melanoma, head and neck, liver or kidney cancer. The rearrangement joins TRBV29-1 to TRBJ1-1; TRBD1 matches at 10 bases. The specimen was CD4+ or CD8+ T cells sorted from blood, collected in a trial of the OX40 agonist ivuxolimab. CDR3 coding DNA: TGCAGCGTTCGGACAGGGGGGAGCACTGAAGCTTTCTTT. Amino acid sequence: CSVRTGGSTEAFF.